This T cell receptor beta chain was recovered during a study of Ad26.COV2.S vaccination and SARS-CoV-2 variants. Study context: A participant enrolled in the COV1001 Ad26.COV2.S trial arm provided the sample. Intramuscular Ad26.COV2.S doses were given once or twice, 56 days apart. Notes on the study in general: Breadth of non-spike TCRs did not differ between vaccinees and placebo recipients. Higher spike-specific TCR breadth was found in vaccine recipients than in placebo recipients.

Produced via immunoSEQ multiplex PCR; TCRdb's table is partial and in-frame only. The sample lists about 320,000 clones, just over 85% occurring once. Treatment meaning: around 19 received Ad26.COV2.S at low or high dose, single or two shots; about 5 received placebo; per-sample allocation not given. Sampling took place 63 days after the first vaccine or placebo injection. On this clone: What it binds is unknown.

The germline CDR1 and CDR2 sequences are SQVTM and ANQGSEA. The CDR3 is made up of 12 amino acids. The V gene end was trimmed by 8 bases and the J gene end by 4 bases; junction bases not matched to a gene: 4. Here the sequenced sample was peripheral blood, taken in a trial of Ad26.COV2.S vaccine versus placebo. This TCR was recovered from a person between 18 and 60 years old who received the Ad26.COV2.S COVID-19 vaccine or a placebo. The chain carries TRBV29-1 and TRBJ1-1; the match to TRBD1 covers 10 bases. CDR3 nucleotide sequence: TGCAGCTCGAGGACAGGGGGCACTGAAGCTTTCTTT. Translation gives CSSRTGGTEAFF.